A selection of T cell receptor beta chains follows, all from one sample in a study of STAT5B mutations in CD4+ large granular lymphocyte leukemia. Only in-frame clones appear in the TCRdb table, and some are missing; sequencing was by immunoSEQ multiplex PCR. The sample lists tens of thousands of clones, roughly 80% seen once, with about 4.6% in the top ten. The sequenced material came from CD4+ T cells from blood buffy coats. These receptors were taken from a human donor in good health. CDR3s include the opening cysteine and the closing phenylalanine or tryptophan. D genes are given only for firm matches. Size is omitted from some rows. Given values are once, few, many or a class for expanded clones.

d_gene,v_gene,j_gene,abundance,CDR3aa,CDR3nt
TRBD1,TRBV4-3,TRBJ2-2,once,CASSQRQGPTGELFF,TGCGCCAGCAGCCAACGACAGGGCCCCACCGGGGAGCTGTTTTTT
TRBD1,TRBV28,TRBJ1-6,.,CASITGGTVLHF,TGTGCCAGCATTACTGGGGGGACAGTCCTCCACTTT
.,TRBV28,TRBJ2-7,.,CASSPRGGGDSYEQYF,TGTGCCAGCAGTCCCAGGGGAGGGGGCGATTCCTACGAGCAGTACTTC
.,TRBV7-2,TRBJ2-5,once,CASSPWSGPEETQYF,TGTGCCAGCAGCCCATGGAGCGGTCCGGAGGAGACCCAGTACTTC
TRBD2,TRBV5-1,TRBJ2-2,once,CASSLGTSDTGELFF,TGCGCCAGCAGCTTGGGGACTAGCGATACCGGGGAGCTGTTTTTT
.,TRBV7-9,TRBJ1-4,few,CASSSQQGSGLFF,TGTGCCAGCAGCTCTCAACAGGGCTCGGGACTGTTTTTT
TRBD1,TRBV4-3,TRBJ1-1,.,CASSQGDRGRNTEAFF,TGCGCCAGCAGCCAAGGAGACAGGGGAAGGAACACTGAAGCTTTCTTT
TRBD2,TRBV10-3,TRBJ2-7,.,CATLRSGPGGPGYEQYF,TGTGCCACCCTGAGGTCCGGACCGGGAGGGCCTGGATACGAGCAGTACTTC
.,TRBV4-3,TRBJ2-3,.,CASSLSRLTDTQYF,TGCGCCAGCAGCCTGTCCAGACTCACAGATACGCAGTATTTT
.,TRBV27,TRBJ2-1,.,CASTKTLAGSNEQFF,TGTGCCAGCACTAAGACTTTGGCGGGATCGAATGAGCAGTTCTTC
.,TRBV28,TRBJ1-1,few,CASSPHGPNTEAFF,TGTGCCAGCAGTCCTCACGGGCCGAACACTGAAGCTTTCTTT
.,TRBV11-2,TRBJ2-3,.,CASSLDPGNRADTQYF,TGTGCCAGCAGCTTAGATCCAGGGAATAGGGCAGATACGCAGTATTTT
.,TRBV6-1,TRBJ1-6,.,CASSGQGRANSPLHF,TGTGCCAGCAGTGGCCAGGGTCGGGCGAATTCACCCCTCCACTTT
.,TRBV7-9,TRBJ2-5,.,CASRDTGETQYF,TGTGCCAGCCGGGACACGGGAGAGACCCAGTACTTC
.,TRBV10-1,TRBJ1-2,few,CASSEASGAGYTF,TGCGCCAGCAGTGAGGCTTCAGGGGCCGGCTACACCTTC
TRBD2,TRBV6-6,TRBJ2-2,.,CASSLLAGGAGELFF,TGTGCCAGCAGCCTCCTAGCGGGAGGCGCCGGGGAGCTGTTTTTT
TRBD1,TRBV6-6,TRBJ1-1,.,CASSSTGTASTEAFF,TGTGCCAGCAGTTCCACCGGGACAGCCAGCACTGAAGCTTTCTTT
TRBD2,TRBV6-1,TRBJ2-2,.,CASSALAGGWTGELFF,TGTGCCAGCAGTGCACTAGCGGGAGGGTGGACCGGGGAGCTGTTTTTT
.,TRBV6-1,TRBJ1-1,.,CASSLGGGSTEAFF,TGTGCCAGCAGTCTCGGCGGAGGGAGCACTGAAGCTTTCTTT
TRBD2,TRBV19,TRBJ2-1,.,CASSMGGRGMRNEQFF,TGTGCCAGTAGTATGGGCGGGAGGGGAATGCGGAATGAGCAGTTCTTC
TRBD2,TRBV11-3,TRBJ2-1,.,CASSLDRGLAGGHEQFF,TGTGCCAGCAGCTTAGATCGCGGACTAGCGGGAGGACACGAGCAGTTCTTC
.,TRBV27,TRBJ2-7,.,CASSLFSGTTYEQYF,TGTGCCAGCAGTTTATTCTCGGGGACAACCTACGAGCAGTACTTC